The 20 T cell receptor beta chains below all came from one sample that was sequenced in a study of CD8 T cells in ankylosing spondylitis. TCRdb itself ran the 5' RACE reads through MiXCR, one entry per CDR3 protein. The profile covers fewer than 250,000 distinct CDR3 sequences, with about 11% appearing a single time and 2.6% taken by the ten largest. Sequencing input: blood, either unsorted or a sorted T cell fraction (not recorded which). All receptors derive from a male donor with ankylosing spondylitis or in good health (not recorded which).

This clonotype was counted many times. The rearrangement links TRBV5-1 to TRBJ2-1; 10 bases agree with TRBD2. Germline CDR1 is SGHRS and CDR2 is YFSETQ. Trimming took 2 bases from V and 8 from J; bases not matched to a gene: 7. This CDR3 spans 15 amino acids. CDR3 amino acids: CASSFSSGRGDEQFF. The CDR3 DNA follows: TGCGCCAGCAGCTTTTCTAGCGGGAGAGGGGATGAGCAGTTCTTC.

This clonotype has more than one count but fewer than ten. The chain combines TRBV7-2 with TRBJ2-7, with D perhaps TRBD2 (5 bases). Per germline, CDR1 SGHTA and CDR2 FQGNSA. CDR3 size: 12 residues. Deletions cut 6 bases from V and 7 bases from J, with 13 bases between. The CDR3 DNA reads as TGTGCCAGCAGACTAGAAGTCGGTGAGCAGTACTTC. This translates into CASRLEVGEQYF.

This clonotype was detected ten times or more. The chain recombines TRBV10-3 with TRBJ2-1; 9 nucleotides match TRBD2. Germline CDR1 reads ENHRY; CDR2 reads SYGVKD. V lost 10 bases to trimming and J lost 6 bases; unmatched junction nucleotides: 7. CDR3 length: 13 amino acids. The CDR3 DNA follows: TGTGCCAGTGGGACTAGCTCTGGCAATGAGCAGTTCTTC. Translation: CASGTSSGNEQFF.

V usage is TRBV5-1 and J usage is TRBJ1-2, with D hard to call. Germline assignment: CDR1 SGHRS and CDR2 YFSETQ. The CDR3 is made up of 15 amino acids. V lost 0 bases to trimming and J lost 8 bases, with 17 bases between them. The CDR3 DNA reads TGCGCCAGCAGCTTGGGACGGGCGGGATCTGGAGGCTACACCTTC. Amino acids: CASSLGRAGSGGYTF.

This clonotype appeared a few times. The rearrangement uses TRBV29-1 and TRBJ2-7, with D unresolved. CDR1 is SQVTM and CDR2 is ANQGSEA in the germline V gene. The CDR3 runs to 11 residues. The V end was cut by 0 bases, the J end by 2 bases, with 2 bases between. In nucleotides, the CDR3 is TGCAGCGTTGAAGAGGCCTACGAGCAGTACTTC. This gives the protein CSVEEAYEQYF.

This clonotype occurred many times. The gene calls are TRBV29-1 and TRBJ1-2, with a weak D call TRBD1 (6 bases). Germline V gene sequence: CDR1 SQVTM, CDR2 ANQGSEA. V was pared by 5 bases and J by 14 bases, with 18 bases between. There are 11 residues in the CDR3. The CDR3 DNA reads TGCAGCGTTCGCGAGGGGGAACGGGAGACCTTC. The encoded protein is CSVREGERETF.

This clonotype occurred many times. This sequence joins TRBV10-3 and TRBJ1-1, with 7 bases identical to TRBD1. The CDR3 runs to 15 residues. Germline V gene sequence: CDR1 ENHRY, CDR2 SYGVKD. With 4 bases clipped from V and 1 base from J, the junction kept 6 bases outside the gene matches. DNA of the CDR3: TGTGCCATCAGTGCTCAGACAGGGCGGAACACTGAAGCTTTCTTT. Translation: CAISAQTGRNTEAFF.

In its sample, this clonotype was seen once. A read error may account for a junction end that differs from germline. V gene TRBV12-3 or TRBV12-4 combines with J gene TRBJ1-2; D is possibly TRBD1 (6 bases). This CDR3 comprises 14 residues. CDR3 region: CASSFKGGNYGYAF. CDR3 in DNA: TGTGCCAGCAGTTTTAAGGGGGGTAACTATGGCTACGCCTTC.

This clonotype was recorded a few times. This chain uses TRBV5-5 with TRBJ1-6; TRBD1 is a possible D gene (5 bases). V lost 4 bases and J lost 0, with 14 bases in between. CDR1 SGHKS and CDR2 YYEKEE come from the germline V gene (reference sequence). This CDR3 is 17 amino acids long. The CDR3 region has the DNA TGTGCCAGCAGCCTTCTGACAGCCTTCTCCTATAATTCACCCCTCCACTTT. Translated, it gives CASSLLTAFSYNSPLHF.

The rearrangement links TRBV4-2 to TRBJ2-3; D unclear. V was cut by 0 bases and J by 8 bases, with 18 bases left in between. The CDR3 covers 16 residues. CDR1 is LGHNA, CDR2 YNFKEQ, per germline. Here the CDR3 DNA reads TGTGCCAGCAGCCAAGAAGGAGCCCTGCGGTTGGGTACGCAGTATTTT. Amino acid sequence: CASSQEGALRLGTQYF.

This clonotype was detected a few times. The chain uses TRBV6-2 or TRBV6-3 and TRBJ1-1, with a tentative D call TRBD1 (5 bases). V gave up 0 bases and J gave up 0 bases, with 23 bases separating them. The CDR3 runs 20 residues. The germline CDR1 and CDR2 sequences are MNHEY and SVGEGT. The CDR3 sequence: CASSYSVIVREDGMNTEAFF. The CDR3 region has the DNA TGTGCCAGCAGTTACTCGGTGATAGTCAGGGAAGACGGCATGAACACTGAAGCTTTCTTT.

This clonotype was recorded many times. The rearrangement uses TRBV20-1 and TRBJ2-1, with 8 nucleotides matching TRBD2. The J segment lost 0 bases and the V segment lost 5 bases, leaving 9 bases of the junction unmatched. CDR3 length: 16 residues. Germline lookup yields CDR1 DFQATT and CDR2 SNEGSKA (reference sequence). The CDR3 DNA is TGCAGTGCTGGTGATCGTAGCGGGGACTCCTACAATGAGCAGTTCTTC. Translated, it gives CSAGDRSGDSYNEQFF.

The table lists this clonotype with many counts. The V gene is TRBV20-1, the J gene TRBJ2-1; TRBD2 agrees at 7 bases. CDR3 length equals 13 residues. After removal of 5 bases from V and 3 bases from J, the junction contained 4 bases not matched to a gene. Germline V gene sequence: CDR1 DFQATT, CDR2 SNEGSKA (reference sequence). In DNA, the CDR3 is TGCAGTGCTCCTGTAGCGGGCTACAATGAGCAGTTCTTC. As protein: CSAPVAGYNEQFF.

This clonotype was picked up a small number of times. The chain is built from TRBV12-3 or TRBV12-4 and TRBJ1-5; D perhaps matches TRBD1 (5 bases). Trimming shortened V by 1 base and J by 4 bases, and 14 bases separated the two germline ends. There are 16 residues in the CDR3. CDR3 sequence reads: CASSLGRGGGNQPQHF. The CDR3 nucleotides read TGTGCCAGCAGTTTAGGGCGCGGGGGAGGGAATCAGCCCCAGCATTTT.

This clonotype showed up just a few times. The gene calls are TRBV29-1 and TRBJ2-1, with unresolved D. The CDR3 has 14 amino acids. Germline-derived CDR1 and CDR2 are SQVTM and ANQGSEA. The V and J ends lost 4 bases and 3 bases respectively, with 13 bases between them. In DNA, the CDR3 is TGCAGCGTTGGATTCATCTTGCTCTACAATGAGCAGTTCTTC. It specifies CSVGFILLYNEQFF.

This clonotype was observed at least ten times. The rearrangement links TRBV27 to TRBJ2-1, with D tentatively TRBD1 (5 bases). Germline CDR1 reads MNHEY; CDR2 reads SMNVEV (reference sequence). Deletions cut 8 bases from V and 6 bases from J, with 17 bases between. The CDR3 contains 14 residues. CDR3 in DNA: TGTGCCAGCCGGTCCCCAGGGATAATCAATGAGCAGTTCTTC. Its translation is CASRSPGIINEQFF.

This clonotype was recorded at least ten times. The V and J genes are TRBV12-3 or TRBV12-4 and TRBJ2-5; the D call may be TRBD1 or TRBD2 (5 bases each). CDR3 length: 13 amino acids. V was shortened by 5 bases and J by 8 bases, with 15 bases between the two germline ends. The chain's CDR3 is CASSTGTETTQYF. CDR3 nucleotides: TGTGCCAGCAGTACCGGGACGGAAACAACCCAGTACTTC.

The chain couples TRBV7-7 to TRBJ1-1; D is unresolved. Trimming stripped 3 bases from V and 4 bases from J, with 9 bases between. CDR1 and CDR2 from the germline V gene are SSHAT and FNYEAQ (reference sequence). The CDR3 runs 13 residues. CDR3 loop: CASSFTPATEAFF. CDR3 nucleotides: TGTGCCAGCAGCTTCACACCTGCCACTGAAGCTTTCTTT.

This clonotype was recorded a few times. This chain links TRBV5-1 with TRBJ2-1, with 8 nucleotides matching TRBD2. The CDR3 has 15 amino acids. The junction had 9 bases not matched to a gene; V was cut back by 4 bases and J by 6 bases. Looked up from germline, CDR1 is SGHRS and CDR2 is YFSETQ. This CDR3 reads CASSSGSPNSNEQFF. Written as DNA, the CDR3 is TGCGCCAGCAGCAGCGGGAGTCCCAATAGCAATGAGCAGTTCTTC.

Many counts were recorded for this clonotype. The chain recombines TRBV29-1 with TRBJ2-1; D might be TRBD1 or TRBD2, each matching 5 bases. V dropped 6 bases and J dropped 4 bases, with 13 bases sitting between them. Germline V lookup: CDR1 SQVTM, CDR2 ANQGSEA. The CDR3 contains 13 residues. The CDR3 loop is CSVRPGPYNEQFF. CDR3 coding DNA: TGCAGCGTACGACCGGGACCTTACAATGAGCAGTTCTTC.